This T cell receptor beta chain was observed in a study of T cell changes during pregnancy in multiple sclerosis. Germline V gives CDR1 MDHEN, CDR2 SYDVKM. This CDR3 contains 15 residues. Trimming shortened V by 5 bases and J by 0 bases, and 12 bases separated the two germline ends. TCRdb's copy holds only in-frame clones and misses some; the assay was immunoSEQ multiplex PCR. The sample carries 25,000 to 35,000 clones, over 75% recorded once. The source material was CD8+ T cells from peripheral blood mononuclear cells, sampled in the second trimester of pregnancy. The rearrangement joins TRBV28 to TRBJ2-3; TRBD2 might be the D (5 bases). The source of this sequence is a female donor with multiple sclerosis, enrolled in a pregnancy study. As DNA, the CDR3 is TGTGCCAGCAGTCTTGGACTGCTCAGCACAGATACGCAGTATTTT. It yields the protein CASSLGLLSTDTQYF.